This entry concerns a single T cell receptor beta chain. Its cognate antigen has yet to be identified. The record has no base qualities; no much larger clone is one base away. Other DNA sequences from this sample encode an identical CDR3 as well. This entry is derived from a study of Ad26.COV2.S vaccination and SARS-CoV-2 variants (dated by TCRdb to the early 2020s). General notes on the study: Vaccine-arm donors were drawn from COV1001, a multicentre, randomized, double-blind, placebo-controlled phase I-IIa trial of Ad26.COV2.S in healthy adults. Dosing of Ad26.COV2.S was intramuscular, at either 5x10^10 or 1x10^11 viral particles, delivered as one shot or as two shots spaced 56 days apart. TCRbeta repertoire sequencing served as the tool for gauging how specific and how broad the SARS-CoV-2-reactive T cell receptors were following Ad26.COV2.S vaccination. The TCR-sequenced set comprised around 30 samples: 19 Ad26.COV2.S vaccine recipients, 5 placebo recipients and 8 SARS-CoV-2 convalescent individuals. Trial participants were randomized into five groups of five, in which low-dose or high-dose Ad26.COV2.S was given once or twice, or placebo was given on both occasions. Throughout the experiments and outcome assessment, investigators stayed blinded to trial group allocation.

The immunoSEQ Assay was the method used to sequence TCRbeta CDR3 regions. After extraction, genomic DNA underwent amplification by bias-controlled multiplex PCR, followed by high-throughput sequencing. The paper's processing steps were these. To quantify the absolute abundance of every unique TCRbeta CDR3 region, sequences were collapsed and filtered. T cell fraction was estimated by normalizing TCRbeta template counts to usable DNA, with usable DNA measured through amplification of reference genes found in all nucleated cells. Repertoire TCRs were annotated as SARS-CoV-2-specific when V gene, CDR3 amino acid sequence and J gene were exactly matched to a known reactive TCR set. The reference SARS-CoV-2 TCR set came from MIRA and was filtered for enrichment in COVID-19-positive ImmuneCODE repertoires, removing public or cross-reactive TCRs. Using the MIRA antigens, annotated TCRs were further analysed by specific ORF or by position within an ORF. Breadth was defined as annotated unique rearrangements over total unique productive rearrangements; depth was the summed frequency of those rearrangements. TCR breadth was compared between groups using two-sided Wilcoxon rank-sum tests. TCRdb retrieved this table from immuneACCESS and kept in-frame rearrangements only. Not all clones are present; in checked studies, unresolved V genes account for under half, and no reason is known for the remainder. Clone size and V and J calls were adopted from that table, with D and trimming inferred from the DNA. The sample includes roughly 420,000 clones, with 89% observed a single time. The top ten constitute roughly 2.5% of the sample.

Reading the label with the study, this specimen's treatment or condition is: over 15 received Ad26.COV2.S at low or high dose, single or two shots; about 5 received placebo; per-sample allocation not given. Repertoires of vaccine and placebo recipients were sequenced from samples collected on day 63 after the first injection. Cohort 1b enrolled roughly 25 adults aged 18-55 years at a single site in Boston, USA, between 29 July and 7 August 2020. Ad26.COV2.S was a replication-incompetent adenovirus type 26 vector expressing a prefusion-stabilized SARS-CoV-2 spike protein from the original Wuhan strain. The CDR3 runs 13 residues from the cysteine to the phenylalanine. The kept DNA is CDR3 alone, 39 bases in frame from the first base. From a lookup of the germline V gene, CDR1 and CDR2 are KGHSH and LQKENI. A distance of 8 bases separates the germline ends of V and J, which lose 3 bases and 3 bases respectively.

Study-wide findings and limitations: The study was not powered for comparison of responses between vaccine doses or regimens. Vaccine and placebo recipients had similar non-spike TCR breadth, a finding consistent with the vaccine containing only spike. The authors noted that total T cell responses may have been underestimated by the TCR breadth and depth analyses. Higher spike-specific TCR breadth was observed in Ad26.COV2.S recipients than in placebo recipients (P = 0.0014). Substantial breadth of spike-specific CD8+ and CD4+ T cell responses was reported after vaccination.

The receptor was derived from a person aged 18-60 years who received the Ad26.COV2.S COVID-19 vaccine or a placebo. The material sequenced was peripheral blood, taken in a trial of Ad26.COV2.S vaccine versus placebo. The rearrangement joined TRBV18 to TRBJ1-2; the D gene is possibly TRBD1, with 6 bases matching. The CDR3 in this case is CASSPDRYYGYTF. At the DNA level, the sequence is TGTGCCAGCTCACCCGACAGGTACTATGGCTACACCTTC. Beyond the CDR3, the reference TRBV18 and TRBJ1-2 genes provide the residues; the full variable domain reads: NAGVMQNPRHLVRRRGQEARLRCSPMKGHSHVYWYRQLPEEGLKFMVYLQKENIIDESGMPKERFSAEFPKEGPSILRIQQVVRGDSAAYFCASSPDRYYGYTFGSGTRLTVV.